What follows are 21 T cell receptor beta chains derived from one specimen sequenced in a study of cytomegalovirus exposure and HLA in healthy donors. With 60 Vbeta and 13 Jbeta primers, the PCR was carried out. Repertoires were generated with immunoSEQ multiplex PCR, while TCRdb's copy carries only in-frame clones and drops some. The sample holds approximately 150,000 clones, 60% to 85% seen once. Sequencing was carried out using PBMCs. Receptors were obtained from a man aged 30-40 years in good health and CMV-seropositive.

This clone has more than one count but fewer than ten. The chain is built from TRBV5-1 and TRBJ2-7; D remains unclear. This CDR3 is 12 amino acids long. V was trimmed by 6 bases and J by 2 bases, leaving 9 bases between them. Germline lookup yields CDR1 SGHRS and CDR2 YFSETQ. CDR3 amino acids: CASTSSAYEQYF. As DNA, the CDR3 is TGCGCCAGCACCTCCTCGGCCTACGAGCAGTACTTC.

The table lists this clone with a few counts. The gene calls are TRBV9 and TRBJ1-5; the D gene is possibly TRBD1 (5 bases). The ends were cut back, 3 bases at V and 2 bases at J, with 9 bases in the middle. This CDR3 is 14 amino acids long. CDR1 and CDR2 from the germline V gene are SGDLS and YYNGEE. The CDR3 protein is CASSAKGGNQPQHF. In nucleotides, the CDR3 is TGTGCCAGCAGCGCTAAAGGGGGCAATCAGCCCCAGCATTTT.

The rearrangement links TRBV6-6 to TRBJ2-1; 7 bases are a match to TRBD1. V dropped 5 bases and J dropped 8; count of bases not matched to a gene: 3. Germline V gene sequence: CDR1 MNHNY, CDR2 SVGAGI (reference sequence). CDR3 length: 12 residues. The CDR3: CASSTTGYEQFF. Here the CDR3 DNA reads TGTGCCAGCAGTACGACAGGGTATGAGCAGTTCTTC.

The chain uses TRBV6-4 and TRBJ2-2; D remains ambiguous. CDR3 length: 13 residues. From germline, CDR1 is MRHNA and CDR2 SNTAGT. With 3 bases removed from V and 5 bases from J, the gap between germline ends came to 7 bases. This CDR3 is CASSESVTGELFF. DNA for the CDR3: TGTGCCAGCAGTGAATCTGTTACCGGGGAGCTGTTTTTT.

CDR3 in amino acids: CATSLQETQYF. As DNA, the CDR3 is TGTGCCACGAGCCTCCAAGAGACCCAGTACTTC. The genes are TRBV13 and TRBJ2-5; unclear D gene. Trimming stripped 10 bases from V and 1 base from J, with 7 bases between. Germline CDR1 and CDR2: PRHDT and FYEKMQ (reference sequence). The CDR3 covers 11 residues.

V gene TRBV6-1 combines with J gene TRBJ1-1, with D maybe TRBD1 (5 bases). Trimming took off 1 base at V and 10 bases at J, with 13 bases between the two ends. This CDR3 has 13 amino acids. Germline assignment: CDR1 MNHNS and CDR2 SASEGT. The CDR3 nucleotides read TGTGCCAGCAGTGAAGGTGGCAGGGTTGTAGCTTTCTTT. Translating it yields CASSEGGRVVAFF.

The chain uses TRBV5-6 and TRBJ2-3, with 7 bases that match TRBD2. The CDR3 runs 16 residues. The germline CDR1 and CDR2 sequences are SGHDT and YYEEEE. V was clipped by 4 bases and J by 7 bases; unmatched bases: 15. This chain's CDR3 is CASSPWGGGEVNTQYF. The CDR3 region has the DNA TGTGCCAGCAGCCCGTGGGGCGGGGGAGAGGTAAATACGCAGTATTTT.

The chain is built from TRBV9 and TRBJ2-5; TRBD1 matches 12 bases. The CDR3 runs to 15 residues. The V gene end was trimmed by 4 bases and the J gene end by 6 bases; junction bases not matched to a gene: 7. Germline CDR1 is SGDLS and CDR2 is YYNGEE. In nucleotides, the CDR3 is TGTGCCAGCAGCCCCGGGACAGGGGGCGCGCAGACCCAGTACTTC. Protein: CASSPGTGGAQTQYF.

The rearrangement joins TRBV7-2 to TRBJ2-2, with 11 bases matching TRBD2. V lost 3 bases, J lost 6 bases, and 6 bases stayed unmatched. The V gene's germline CDR1 is SGHTA and CDR2 FQGNSA. The CDR3 consists of 16 residues. DNA of the CDR3: TGTGCCAGCAGCTTTAGCGGGGGGGCCCGCTCCGGGGAGCTGTTTTTT. Translated: CASSFSGGARSGELFF.

Comment on this clone: This specimen includes other DNA sequences encoding the same CDR3. The chain couples TRBV7-9 to TRBJ2-1; 8 bases match TRBD1. Losses at the gene ends were 5 bases for V and 1 base for J; bases not matched to a gene: 4. Germline V gene sequence: CDR1 SEHNR, CDR2 FQNEAQ (reference sequence). This CDR3 region has 15 residues. The CDR3 nucleotides read TGTGCCAGCAGCCGTGACAGGGGTTCCTACAATGAGCAGTTCTTC. Its translation: CASSRDRGSYNEQFF.

The chain has TRBV27 and TRBJ1-5; D might be TRBD1 (5 bases). Germline CDR1 reads MNHEY; CDR2 reads SMNVEV (reference sequence). The V gene lost 1 base and the J gene lost 5 bases, with 12 bases spanning the gap. The CDR3 runs 15 residues. The CDR3 sequence: CASSLLGGDDQPQHF. The CDR3 coding sequence is TGTGCCAGCAGTTTATTGGGAGGGGATGATCAGCCCCAGCATTTT.

This clone is a singleton in its sample. The J gene is TRBJ1-3, the V gene TRBV28, with D possibly matching TRBD1 (6 bases). The V gene's germline CDR1 is MDHEN and CDR2 SYDVKM. The CDR3 totals 16 residues. Trimming took 4 bases from V and 5 from J, leaving 18 bases between them. The CDR3 coding sequence is TGTGCCAGCAGTTCAGCAGGGGCTCGGCTGAGAAACACCATATATTTT. Translating it yields CASSSAGARLRNTIYF.

This chain connects TRBV6-5 to TRBJ2-7; 7 bases line up with TRBD1. The CDR3 is 14 amino acids. Germline assignment: CDR1 MNHEY and CDR2 SVGAGI. The V segment lost 6 bases and the J segment 0 bases; nucleotides outside the gene matches: 5. The CDR3 DNA sequence: TGTGCCAGCAGGCTGACAGGGAACTCCTACGAGCAGTACTTC. This encodes CASRLTGNSYEQYF.

This clone appeared a few times. The chain's CDR3 is CASSGLAGGRDEQYF. Written as DNA, the CDR3 is TGTGCCAGCAGCGGACTGGCGGGGGGGCGGGACGAGCAGTACTTC. The J gene is TRBJ2-7, the V gene TRBV9, with 9 bases that match TRBD2. CDR3 length equals 15 residues. Looked up from germline, CDR1 is SGDLS and CDR2 is YYNGEE. Trimming took 3 bases from V and 5 from J; bases not matched to a gene: 9.

V is TRBV6-1 and J is TRBJ2-7, with TRBD1 identical over 7 bases. The V and J ends lost 0 bases and 5 bases, in that order; junction bases with no gene match: 7. This CDR3 is 15 amino acids long. Germline-derived CDR1 and CDR2 are MNHNS and SASEGT. The CDR3 sequence: CASSEAWKGADEQYF. The CDR3 nucleotides read TGTGCCAGCAGTGAAGCGTGGAAGGGGGCCGACGAGCAGTACTTC.

The chain combines TRBV29-1 with TRBJ2-5, with D perhaps matching TRBD1 (7 bases). Germline CDR1 is SQVTM and CDR2 is ANQGSEA. The CDR3 contains 14 residues. Trimming stripped 5 bases from V and 5 bases from J, with 18 bases between. CDR3 region: CSVQRGDRTETQYF. CDR3 DNA sequence: TGCAGCGTTCAGAGGGGGGACAGAACTGAGACCCAGTACTTC. Full variable domain (rest looked up from reference TRBV29-1 and TRBJ2-5): SAVISQKPSRDICQRGTSLTIQCQVDSQVTMMFWYRQQPGQSLTLIATANQGSEATYESGFVIDKFPISRPNLTFSTLTVSNMSPEDSSIYLCSVQRGDRTETQYFGPGTRLLVL.

In its sample, this clone was seen a few times. The same CDR3 also results from other DNA sequences found in this sample. The chain is built from TRBV4-3 and TRBJ1-5, with 10 bases lining up with TRBD1. There are 15 residues in the CDR3. V was clipped by 3 bases and J by 1 base; unmatched bases: 0. Per the germline V gene, CDR1 is LGHNA and CDR2 is YSLEER. In nucleotides, the CDR3 is TGCGCCAGCAGCCAGGACAGGGGGAGCAATCAGCCCCAGCATTTT. Its translation is CASSQDRGSNQPQHF.

The V and J genes are TRBV4-1 and TRBJ1-1; TRBD1 agrees at 8 bases. Trimming at V came to 1 base and at J to 1 base, leaving 2 bases not matched to a gene. CDR1 and CDR2 from the germline V gene are MGHRA and YSYEKL. CDR3 length: 15 amino acids. CDR3 nucleotides: TGCGCCAGCAGCCAAGGAGGGACAGGGAACACTGAAGCTTTCTTT. Translation gives CASSQGGTGNTEAFF.

On this clone itself: One end of the junction varies from germline; a read error may be responsible. In the same sample, other DNA sequences code for this CDR3. This chain joins TRBV28 and TRBJ1-1; no definite D call. Germline CDR1 MDHEN, CDR2 SYDVKM. CDR3 size: 12 residues. CDR3 protein: CASKLSNTEAFF. The CDR3 DNA reads TGTGCCAGCAAACTATCGAACACTGAAGCCTTCTTT.

The V call is TRBV4-3, the J call TRBJ2-5; the D gene is possibly TRBD2 (5 bases). The CDR3 consists of 14 residues. Germline assignment: CDR1 LGHNA and CDR2 YSLEER. Trimming left V 0 bases short and J 2 bases short, with 7 bases between. The CDR3 region is CASSQDWRQETQYF. The CDR3 bases are TGCGCCAGCAGCCAAGATTGGAGGCAAGAGACCCAGTACTTC.

This clone was detected a few times. This rearrangement joins TRBV10-2 to TRBJ2-7, with D tentatively TRBD2 (10 bases). V lost 6 bases and J 2 bases, leaving 23 bases between the germline ends. The length of the CDR3 is 17 residues. Germline V gives CDR1 WSHSY, CDR2 SAAADI. CDR3 coding DNA: TGCGCCAGCAGAGAGACAGGGGGAGGGACTAGCGCCTACGAGCAGTACTTC. Its protein is CASRETGGGTSAYEQYF.